The clone carrying this T cell receptor (beta chain) was seen many times. Blood sampling occurred at first hyperthyroidism diagnosis, ahead of any ophthalmopathy symptoms. PBMCs came from around 10 ml fresh peripheral blood. Authors of the study amplified TCR beta CDR3 regions from RNA transcripts. TCR CDR3 regions were first amplified by RT-PCR with HTBI primers. TCRdb recomputed calls from the multiplex PCR reads with MiXCR, one row per CDR3 protein. The data show under 350,000 distinct CDR3 sequences, less than 30% seen once. This CDR3 is built from 15 residues. The J segment lost 7 bases and the V segment lost 2 bases, leaving 6 bases of the junction unmatched. Germline CDR1 is MNHEY and CDR2 is SVGAGI. The record originates from a study of T cells in Graves' hyperthyroidism and ophthalmopathy.

This TCR came from a man in his forties or fifties with Graves' hyperthyroidism that later progressed to Graves' ophthalmopathy. V usage is TRBV6-5 and J usage is TRBJ2-2; 8 positions agree with TRBD2. Sample: blood. In DNA form, the CDR3 reads TGTGCCAGCAGTTACGCGGGGGGCGGTTACGGGGAGCTGTTTTTT. Protein product: CASSYAGGGYGELFF.